Below, one T cell receptor (beta chain) is given with its context. Its antigen is unknown. The data derive from a study of persistence of HIV-infected CD4 T cells. Study results and caveats: TCR oligoclonality correlated with proviral oligoclonality in the same sorted populations. The rare CMV-responding cells with HIV-1 proviruses were not separately TCR-sequenced. TCRbeta richness was lower in CMV- and Gag-responding cells than in anti-CD3/anti-CD28-responding cells.

Sequencing used immunoSEQ version 4 in survey mode. TCRdb's copy holds only in-frame clones and misses some; the assay was immunoSEQ multiplex PCR. Altogether more than 35,000 clones are present, 80% to 90% being singletons, with the ten largest covering 1.3%. Anti-CD3/anti-CD28 beads served as a nonspecific positive control stimulus. Sorting of responding CD4+ T cells relied on upregulated CD40 ligand together with CD69. Donors were HIV-1-infected adults who began suppressive ART during chronic infection. This material consisted of CD4+ T cells sorted from PBMCs after approximately 19-hour stimulation, taken from a patient who received antiretroviral therapy. The origin of this receptor is an adult man with HIV who was CMV-seropositive.

The CDR3 loop reads CASHSPNYGYTF. The CDR3 DNA reads as TGTGCCAGTCACAGCCCTAACTATGGCTACACCTTC. The J gene is TRBJ1-2, the V gene TRBV19; D uncertain. The CDR3 contains 12 residues. Trimming pared 8 bases from V and 0 bases from J, leaving 7 bases between. CDR1 and CDR2 from the germline V gene are LNHDA and SQIVND (reference sequence). The full variable domain, with the rest looked up from reference TRBV19 and TRBJ1-2, is DGGITQSPKYLFRKEGQNVTLSCEQNLNHDAMYWYRQDPGQGLRLIYYSQIVNDFQKGDIAEGYSVSREKKESFPLTVTSAQKNPTAFYLCASHSPNYGYTFGSGTRLTVV.